The 5 T cell receptor beta chains given below trace back to one sample, sequenced in a study of T cells in narcolepsy. Sequenced by immunoSEQ multiplex PCR; TCRdb stores in-frame clones only, minus some. The sample lists about 30,000 clones; roughly 82% were seen once. Sequences were obtained from CD45RA- memory CD4+ T cells from PBMCs. These receptors came from a human donor with narcolepsy.

The chain joins TRBV5-1 to TRBJ2-5; 8 bases fit TRBD1. V trimming: 0 bases; J trimming: 1 base; junction bases outside the gene matches: 2. CDR1 and CDR2 (germline): SGHRS, YFSETQ. The CDR3 runs 15 residues. CDR3 sequence (DNA): TGCGCCAGCAGCTTGGGGGACAGGCTCCAAGAGACCCAGTACTTC. This translates into CASSLGDRLQETQYF.

J is TRBJ1-1 and V is TRBV9; D unresolved. The germline V gene has CDR1 SGDLS and CDR2 YYNGEE. The V and J ends lost 0 bases and 6 bases respectively, with 12 bases between them. The CDR3 is 14 amino acids. CDR3 sequence reads: CASSVDPDSPEAFF. In DNA, the CDR3 is TGTGCCAGCAGCGTAGACCCCGATAGCCCTGAAGCTTTCTTT.

The chain employs TRBV5-4 and TRBJ2-5, with D possibly being TRBD1 or TRBD2 (5 bases each). The germline V gene encodes CDR1 SGHNT and CDR2 YYREEE (reference sequence). V lost 4 bases, J lost 6 bases, and 22 bases lay in between. This CDR3 is 16 amino acids long. The CDR3, as DNA: TGTGCCAGCAGCGTCTCCGGGACCCAACTTGGGAAGACCCAGTACTTC. Translated, it gives CASSVSGTQLGKTQYF.

This chain links TRBV30 with TRBJ2-3, with D uncertain. Trimming stripped 3 bases from V and 1 base from J, with 8 bases between. Germline loops: CDR1 GTSNPN, CDR2 SVGIG (reference sequence). This CDR3 region has 13 residues. The CDR3 region is CAWSRSRTDTQYF. In DNA, the CDR3 is TGTGCCTGGAGCCGGAGTCGCACAGATACGCAGTATTTT.

This CDR3 is CASSEDGAGWGQYF. DNA for the CDR3: TGTGCCAGCAGTGAAGATGGAGCGGGATGGGGGCAGTATTTT. The chain combines TRBV6-5 with TRBJ2-3, with 7 bases fitting TRBD2. After removal of 5 bases from V and 11 bases from J, the junction contained 13 bases not matched to a gene. The CDR3 runs to 14 residues. Looked up from germline, CDR1 is MNHEY and CDR2 is SVGAGI.